The 29 T cell receptor beta chains reported below all come from one sample, sequenced in a study of blood T cell repertoires in COVID-19. The assay was immunoSEQ multiplex PCR, and TCRdb's table has in-frame clones only and misses some. The sample carries fewer than 300,000 clones, around 89% recorded once. The sequencing sample was made of peripheral blood. All receptors come from a man aged 25 to 45 with acute or convalescent COVID-19.

J is TRBJ1-6 and V is TRBV5-4; D is uncertain. There are 13 residues in the CDR3. CDR1 is SGHNT, CDR2 YYREEE, per germline (reference sequence). V gave up 3 bases and J gave up 5 bases, with 6 bases separating them. This CDR3 reads CASSSGNNSPLHF. CDR3 nucleotide sequence: TGTGCCAGCAGCTCCGGGAATAATTCACCCCTCCACTTT.

V usage is TRBV4-1 and J usage is TRBJ1-2, with no clear D. This CDR3 contains 15 residues. V shed 5 bases and J shed 7 bases, with 20 bases lying between them. Per the germline V gene, CDR1 is MGHRA and CDR2 is YSYEKL. In nucleotides, the CDR3 is TGCGCCAGCAGCTTCGGACTGATGACCATGGGTGGCTACACCTTC. Encoded protein: CASSFGLMTMGGYTF.

V and J are TRBV5-5 and TRBJ2-1, with D tentatively TRBD1 (7 bases). The length of the CDR3 is 15 residues. The germline V and J ends were trimmed by 5 bases and 4 bases, with 16 bases remaining between them. Germline V gene lookup returns CDR1 SGHKS and CDR2 YYEKEE (reference sequence). CDR3 DNA: TGTGCCAGCAGTCAACGCGGGACAGAATACAATGAGCAGTTCTTC. Its protein is CASSQRGTEYNEQFF.

V gene TRBV23-1 combines with J gene TRBJ1-3; 7 positions agree with TRBD1. TRBV23-1 has ORF status, its function being uncertain. This CDR3 is built from 16 residues. After removal of 3 bases from V and 0 bases from J, the junction contained 5 bases not matched to a gene. The CDR3 region is CASSHSGTVSGNTIYF. The DNA of the CDR3 is TGCGCCAGCAGTCACTCCGGGACAGTCTCTGGAAACACCATATATTTT.

The chain combines TRBV11-2 with TRBJ1-2; 9 bases are a match to TRBD1. The V and J ends lost 3 bases and 7 bases, in that order; junction bases with no gene match: 9. Per germline, CDR1 SGHAT and CDR2 FQNNGV. The CDR3 sequence is 15 residues long. The CDR3 DNA sequence: TGTGCCAGCAGCTTCTCCGGGACAGGGCTTCTTGGCTACACCTTC. Its translation is CASSFSGTGLLGYTF.

The rearrangement joins TRBV6-5 to TRBJ1-3, with a possible D match to TRBD1 (6 bases). The CDR3 totals 13 residues. CDR1 MNHEY and CDR2 SVGAGI come from the germline V gene. V gave up 7 bases and J gave up 4 bases, with 11 bases separating them. The CDR3 protein is CASTRQVGNTIYF. The CDR3, as DNA: TGTGCCAGCACCCGACAGGTGGGAAACACCATATATTTT.

The chain employs TRBV24-1 and TRBJ2-5; D may be TRBD1 (5 bases). This CDR3 region has 15 residues. Germline V gene sequence: CDR1 KGHDR, CDR2 SFDVKD. Deletions cut 1 base from V and 3 bases from J, with 11 bases between. CDR3 sequence: CATSDLGQGKETQYF. The CDR3 nucleotides read TGTGCCACCAGTGATTTAGGCCAGGGAAAAGAGACCCAGTACTTC.

This chain's CDR3 is CASSYRGADYGYTF. The CDR3 coding sequence is TGTGCCAGCAGTTACAGGGGCGCAGACTATGGCTACACCTTC. The rearrangement uses TRBV6-5 and TRBJ1-2, with D perhaps TRBD1 (5 bases). CDR1 and CDR2 from the germline V gene are MNHEY and SVGAGI. V was trimmed by 2 bases and J by 3 bases, leaving 10 bases between them. This CDR3 region has 14 residues.

The J gene is TRBJ2-1, the V gene TRBV7-3, with 8 bases fitting TRBD2. V lost 4 bases to trimming and J lost 4 bases; unmatched junction nucleotides: 3. The germline V gene encodes CDR1 SGHTA and CDR2 FQGTGA. This CDR3 contains 14 residues. CDR3 nucleotide sequence: TGTGCCAGCAGCTCCTCTAGCGGGTACAATGAGCAGTTCTTC. It translates to CASSSSSGYNEQFF.

This chain connects TRBV24-1 to TRBJ1-1; 7 nucleotides match TRBD1. The CDR3 spans 15 residues. In germline, CDR1 is KGHDR, CDR2 SFDVKD. The ends lost 4 bases at V and 0 bases at J; junction bases unmatched: 4. CDR3 DNA: TGTGCCACCAGTGAGACGGGACAGATGAACACTGAAGCTTTCTTT. Its protein product is CATSETGQMNTEAFF.

The chain uses TRBV6-5 and TRBJ1-2; 8 bases are a match to TRBD1. CDR1 and CDR2 from the germline V gene are MNHEY and SVGAGI. This CDR3 region has 11 residues. V lost 10 bases and J lost 4; bases outside the gene matches: 2. CDR3 sequence: CATQGAYGYTF. In nucleotides, the CDR3 is TGTGCCACCCAGGGGGCCTATGGCTACACCTTC.

The CDR3 protein is CASRLAGANTGELFF. For the CDR3, the DNA is TGTGCCAGTAGACTAGCGGGGGCGAACACCGGGGAGCTGTTTTTT. The chain combines TRBV19 with TRBJ2-2, with TRBD2 matching over 11 bases. CDR3 length: 15 amino acids. V lost 6 bases to trimming and J lost 0 bases; unmatched junction nucleotides: 0. CDR1 LNHDA and CDR2 SQIVND come from the germline V gene (reference sequence). Using reference TRBV19 and TRBJ2-2 for the parts outside the CDR3, the full variable domain is DGGITQSPKYLFRKEGQNVTLSCEQNLNHDAMYWYRQDPGQGLRLIYYSQIVNDFQKGDIAEGYSVSREKKESFPLTVTSAQKNPTAFYLCASRLAGANTGELFFGEGSRLTVL.

The chain recombines TRBV5-4 with TRBJ1-1; D is possibly TRBD1 (6 bases). CDR1 is SGHNT, CDR2 YYREEE, per germline (reference sequence). The length of the CDR3 is 16 residues. V shed 0 bases and J shed 0 bases, with 12 bases lying between them. The CDR3: CASSLGQGRMNTEAFF. Here the CDR3 DNA reads TGTGCCAGCAGCTTGGGCCAGGGGCGGATGAACACTGAAGCTTTCTTT.

The V gene is TRBV6-1, the J gene TRBJ1-4, with TRBD1 matching over 8 bases. This CDR3 is 14 amino acids long. CDR1 and CDR2 (germline): MNHNS, SASEGT. V shed 3 bases, J shed 8 bases, and the junction held 5 bases outside the gene matches. CDR3 amino acids: CASSDPGGYEKLFF. For the CDR3, the DNA is TGTGCCAGCAGTGACCCAGGGGGCTACGAAAAACTGTTTTTT.

The V gene is TRBV30, the J gene TRBJ1-2, with no clear D. The CDR3 spans 12 residues. Germline loops: CDR1 GTSNPN, CDR2 SVGIG (reference sequence). The ends were cut back, 7 bases at V and 4 bases at J, with 13 bases in the middle. CDR3 region: CASAGKFYGYTF. Written as DNA, the CDR3 is TGTGCCTCGGCGGGAAAATTCTATGGCTACACCTTC.

The chain couples TRBV5-4 to TRBJ2-7; D unresolved. Deletions cut 2 bases from V and 4 bases from J, with 10 bases between. This CDR3 spans 13 amino acids. Looked up from germline, CDR1 is SGHNT and CDR2 is YYREEE (reference sequence). CDR3 loop: CASSFKRQYEQYF. For the CDR3, the DNA is TGTGCCAGCAGCTTCAAGCGTCAGTACGAGCAGTACTTC.

The chain couples TRBV6-2 or TRBV6-3 to TRBJ2-1; TRBD2 aligns across 8 bases. The CDR3 runs to 17 residues. Unmatched junction bases numbered 12, after V lost 0 bases and J lost 8 bases. The germline gives CDR1 MNHEY, CDR2 SVGEGT. CDR3 protein: CASSYSTPGGMRDEQFF. As DNA, the CDR3 is TGTGCCAGCAGTTACTCGACCCCGGGAGGGATGAGAGATGAGCAGTTCTTC.

The chain has TRBV5-5 and TRBJ2-7; 7 bases align to TRBD2. CDR1 is SGHKS and CDR2 is YYEKEE in the germline V gene (reference sequence). The CDR3 extends over 16 amino acids. V shed 0 bases, J shed 4 bases, and the junction held 10 bases outside the gene matches. The CDR3 sequence: CASSLGMGRGFYEQYF. The CDR3 nucleotides are TGTGCCAGCAGCTTGGGAATGGGGCGGGGGTTTTACGAGCAGTACTTC.

In this sample, this clone turned up once. The V gene is TRBV10-2, the J gene TRBJ2-4, with 9 nucleotides matching TRBD1. The ends lost 1 base at V and 3 bases at J; junction bases unmatched: 4. The CDR3 length is 16 residues. Germline V gives CDR1 WSHSY, CDR2 SAAADI. This CDR3 reads CASSEYRGRYKNIQYF. DNA for the CDR3: TGCGCCAGCAGTGAGTACAGGGGGCGATACAAAAACATTCAGTACTTC.

The rearrangement links TRBV20-1 to TRBJ1-2, with no clear D. V was clipped by 3 bases and J by 4 bases, with 9 bases between them. Germline assignment: CDR1 DFQATT and CDR2 SNEGSKA (reference sequence). The CDR3 has 12 amino acids. In DNA, the CDR3 is TGCAGTGCTAGTGCTGGGCCCTATGGCTACACCTTC. Protein product: CSASAGPYGYTF.

The V call is TRBV6-5, the J call TRBJ2-6; possibly TRBD1 for D (6 bases). Germline loops: CDR1 MNHEY, CDR2 SVGAGI. The germline V and J ends were trimmed by 5 bases and 2 bases, with 7 bases remaining between them. The CDR3 has 14 residues. The CDR3 nucleotides are TGTGCCAGCAGTCACAGGGCTGGGGCCAACGTCCTGACTTTC. Amino acids: CASSHRAGANVLTF.

This chain connects TRBV11-2 to TRBJ1-1; a weak D match, TRBD1 (6 bases). Germline V CDR1 and CDR2: SGHAT, FQNNGV. The CDR3 is 14 amino acids. V shed 5 bases and J shed 4 bases, with 14 bases lying between them. CDR3: CASSPQGQSTEAFF. The CDR3 DNA is TGTGCCAGCAGCCCTCAAGGACAGTCCACTGAAGCTTTCTTT.

As concerns this clone: Compared with germline, one end of the junction differs, possibly owing to a read error. J is TRBJ1-5 and V is TRBV7-7; 8 positions match TRBD1. CDR1 is SSHAT, CDR2 FNYEAQ, per germline (reference sequence). The CDR3 is 19 residues long. CDR3 sequence (DNA): TGTGCTAGCAGCTTTCCAAACAGACAGGGGCTGTATAGCAATCAGCCCCAGCATTTT. Residues: CASSFPNRQGLYSNQPQHF.

This rearrangement joins TRBV9 to TRBJ1-5, with TRBD1 identical over 9 bases. Germline loops: CDR1 SGDLS, CDR2 YYNGEE. The CDR3 covers 15 residues. V trimming: 3 bases; J trimming: 5 bases; junction bases outside the gene matches: 6. DNA of the CDR3: TGTGCCAGCAGCGCCGATGGGACAGGGTATCAGCCCCAGCATTTT. This gives the protein CASSADGTGYQPQHF.

The chain recombines TRBV11-2 with TRBJ1-2; 7 bases agree with TRBD1. The CDR3 contains 16 residues. V gave up 5 bases and J gave up 3 bases; unmatched junction bases: 12. CDR1 is SGHAT, CDR2 FQNNGV, per germline. CDR3 residues: CASSRNSGTVYYGYTF. The CDR3 DNA reads TGTGCCAGCAGCCGTAACTCCGGGACAGTATACTATGGCTACACCTTC.

V gene TRBV19 combines with J gene TRBJ2-6; 8 positions agree with TRBD1. V gave up 3 bases and J gave up 0 bases; unmatched junction bases: 4. This CDR3 contains 17 residues. The germline CDR1 and CDR2 sequences are LNHDA and SQIVND (reference sequence). In nucleotides, the CDR3 is TGTGCCAGTAGTATTCAGGGGGCGGGCTCTGGGGCCAACGTCCTGACTTTC. Its translation is CASSIQGAGSGANVLTF.

The V and J genes are TRBV21-1 and TRBJ2-7; TRBD1 was called by the table and not checked on the DNA. TRBV21-1 is given as a pseudogene. There are 15 residues in the CDR3. CDR3 nucleotide sequence: TGTGCCAGCAGCAAAGGTAGGGGGAATGGCTACGAGCAGTACTTC. Translation: CASSKGRGNGYEQYF.

The J gene is TRBJ2-7, the V gene TRBV19; 8 positions match TRBD1. Germline-derived CDR1 and CDR2 are LNHDA and SQIVND (reference sequence). The V gene end was trimmed by 7 bases and the J gene end by 6 bases; junction bases not matched to a gene: 8. The CDR3 runs to 13 residues. The CDR3 spells CASTLQGTGEQYF. CDR3 in DNA: TGTGCCAGTACTTTACAGGGGACAGGCGAGCAGTACTTC.

This sequence joins TRBV9 and TRBJ2-3, with TRBD1 matching over 7 bases. V dropped 2 bases and J dropped 2; count of bases not matched to a gene: 2. The V gene's germline CDR1 is SGDLS and CDR2 YYNGEE. The CDR3 runs 14 residues. The CDR3 protein is CASSVTGITDTQYF. In nucleotides, the CDR3 is TGTGCCAGCAGCGTGACAGGGATCACAGATACGCAGTATTTT.